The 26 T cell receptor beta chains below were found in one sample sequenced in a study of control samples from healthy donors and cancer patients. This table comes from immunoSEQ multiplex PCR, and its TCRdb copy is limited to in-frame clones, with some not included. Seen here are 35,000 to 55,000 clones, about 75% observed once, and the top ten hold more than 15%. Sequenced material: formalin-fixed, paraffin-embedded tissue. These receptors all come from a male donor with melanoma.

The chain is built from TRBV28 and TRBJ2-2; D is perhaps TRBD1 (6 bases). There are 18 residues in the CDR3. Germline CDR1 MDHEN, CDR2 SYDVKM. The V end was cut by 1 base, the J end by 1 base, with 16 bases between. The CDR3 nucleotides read TGTGCCAGCAGTTTATCCCTCTTCTCGGGACAGAACACCGGGGAGCTGTTTTTT. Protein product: CASSLSLFSGQNTGELFF.

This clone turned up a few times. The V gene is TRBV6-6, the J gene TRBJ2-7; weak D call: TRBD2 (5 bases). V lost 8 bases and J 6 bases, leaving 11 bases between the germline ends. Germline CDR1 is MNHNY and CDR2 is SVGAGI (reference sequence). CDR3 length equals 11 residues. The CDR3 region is CASRTAGEQYF. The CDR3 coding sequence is TGTGCCAGCCGTACGGCGGGCGAGCAGTACTTC.

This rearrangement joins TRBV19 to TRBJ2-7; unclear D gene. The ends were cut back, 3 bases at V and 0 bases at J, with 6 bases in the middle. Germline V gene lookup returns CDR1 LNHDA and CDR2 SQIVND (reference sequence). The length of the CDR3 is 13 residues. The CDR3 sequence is CASSMGHSYEQYF. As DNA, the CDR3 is TGTGCCAGTAGTATGGGTCACTCCTACGAGCAGTACTTC.

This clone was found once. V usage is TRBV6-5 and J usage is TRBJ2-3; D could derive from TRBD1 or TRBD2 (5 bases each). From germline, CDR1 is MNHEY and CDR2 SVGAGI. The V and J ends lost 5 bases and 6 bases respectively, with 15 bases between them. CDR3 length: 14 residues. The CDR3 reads CASSTGASGDTQYF. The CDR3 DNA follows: TGTGCCAGCAGTACCGGGGCCAGTGGGGATACGCAGTATTTT.

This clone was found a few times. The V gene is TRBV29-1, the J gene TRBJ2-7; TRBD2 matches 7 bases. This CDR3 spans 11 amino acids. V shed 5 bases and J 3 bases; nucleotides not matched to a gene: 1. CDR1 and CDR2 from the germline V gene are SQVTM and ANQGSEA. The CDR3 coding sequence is TGCAGCGTTCGCGGGAGCTACGAGCAGTACTTC. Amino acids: CSVRGSYEQYF.

CDR3 bases: TGTGCCAGTAGTAGATGGCGCAATCAGCCCCAGCATTTT. This translates into CASSRWRNQPQHF. V is TRBV19 and J is TRBJ1-5, with D unclear. This CDR3 has 13 residues. V was trimmed by 4 bases and J by 2 bases, leaving 6 bases between them. Germline CDR1 LNHDA, CDR2 SQIVND (reference sequence).

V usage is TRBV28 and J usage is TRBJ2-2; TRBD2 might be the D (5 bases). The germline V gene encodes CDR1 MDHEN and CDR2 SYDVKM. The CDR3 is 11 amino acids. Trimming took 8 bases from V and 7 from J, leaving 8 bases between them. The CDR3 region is CASSGYGELFF. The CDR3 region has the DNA TGTGCCAGCTCGGGGTACGGGGAGCTGTTTTTT.

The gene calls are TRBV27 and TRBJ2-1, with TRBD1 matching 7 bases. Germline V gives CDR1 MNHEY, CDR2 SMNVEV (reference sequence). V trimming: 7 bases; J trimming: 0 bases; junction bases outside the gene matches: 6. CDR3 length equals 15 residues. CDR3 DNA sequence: TGTGCCAGCACTCTGACAGGGAGCTCCTACAATGAGCAGTTCTTC. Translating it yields CASTLTGSSYNEQFF.

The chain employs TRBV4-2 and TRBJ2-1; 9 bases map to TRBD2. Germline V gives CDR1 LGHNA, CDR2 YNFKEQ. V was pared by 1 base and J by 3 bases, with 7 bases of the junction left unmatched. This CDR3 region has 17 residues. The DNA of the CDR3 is TGTGCCAGCAGCCAAGGGGGGGCTAGCGGGGTCTACAATGAGCAGTTCTTC. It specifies CASSQGGASGVYNEQFF.

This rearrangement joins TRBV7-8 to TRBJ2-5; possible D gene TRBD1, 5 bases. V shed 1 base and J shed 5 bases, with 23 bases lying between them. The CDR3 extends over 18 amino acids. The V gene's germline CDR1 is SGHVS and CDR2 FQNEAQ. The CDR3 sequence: CASSLEVLRGPLRETQYF. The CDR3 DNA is TGTGCCAGCAGCTTAGAGGTTTTAAGGGGCCCCCTGAGGGAGACCCAGTACTTC.

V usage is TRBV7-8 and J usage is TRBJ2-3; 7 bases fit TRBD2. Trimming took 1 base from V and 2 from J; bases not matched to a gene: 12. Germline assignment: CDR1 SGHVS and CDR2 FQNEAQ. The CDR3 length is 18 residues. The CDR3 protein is CASSLGGGMPGSTDTQYF. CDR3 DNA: TGTGCCAGCAGCTTAGGGGGGGGGATGCCAGGGTCCACAGATACGCAGTATTTT.

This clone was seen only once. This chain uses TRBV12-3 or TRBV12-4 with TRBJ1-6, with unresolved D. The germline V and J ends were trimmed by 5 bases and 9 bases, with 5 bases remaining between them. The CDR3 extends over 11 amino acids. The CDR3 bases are TGTGCCAGCAGTGACGCTTCACCCCTCCACTTT. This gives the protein CASSDASPLHF.

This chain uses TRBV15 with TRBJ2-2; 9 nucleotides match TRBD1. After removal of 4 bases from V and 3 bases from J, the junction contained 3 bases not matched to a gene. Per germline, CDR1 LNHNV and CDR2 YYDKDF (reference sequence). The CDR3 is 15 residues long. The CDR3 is CATSNRQGDTGELFF. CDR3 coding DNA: TGTGCCACCAGCAATAGACAGGGGGACACCGGGGAGCTGTTTTTT.

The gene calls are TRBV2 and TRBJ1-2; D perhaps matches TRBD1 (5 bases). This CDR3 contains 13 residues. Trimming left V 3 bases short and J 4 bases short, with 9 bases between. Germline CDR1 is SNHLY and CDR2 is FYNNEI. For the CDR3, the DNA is TGTGCCAGCAGTGACAGGGAGATCTATGGCTACACCTTC. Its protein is CASSDREIYGYTF.

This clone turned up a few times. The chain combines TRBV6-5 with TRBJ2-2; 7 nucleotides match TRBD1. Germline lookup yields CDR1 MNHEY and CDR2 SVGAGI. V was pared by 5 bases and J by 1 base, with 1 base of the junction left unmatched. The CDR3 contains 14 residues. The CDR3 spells CASSRTGNTGELFF. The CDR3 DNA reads TGTGCCAGCAGTCGGACAGGGAACACCGGGGAGCTGTTTTTT.

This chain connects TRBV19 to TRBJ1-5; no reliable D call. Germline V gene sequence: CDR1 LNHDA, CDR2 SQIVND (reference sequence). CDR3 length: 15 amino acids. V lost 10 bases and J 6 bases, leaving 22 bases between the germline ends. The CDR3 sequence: CATRKRTDNFQPQHF. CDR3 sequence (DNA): TGTGCCACCCGGAAGAGGACTGATAATTTTCAGCCCCAGCATTTT.

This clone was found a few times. The CDR3 sequence is CASSPRYADTQYF. The CDR3 region has the DNA TGCGCCAGCAGCCCTCGTTACGCAGATACGCAGTATTTT. V usage is TRBV4-1 and J usage is TRBJ2-3; no reliable D call. Germline V gene data show CDR1 as MGHRA and CDR2 as YSYEKL. V was cut by 4 bases and J by 4 bases, with 9 bases left in between. The CDR3 contains 13 residues.

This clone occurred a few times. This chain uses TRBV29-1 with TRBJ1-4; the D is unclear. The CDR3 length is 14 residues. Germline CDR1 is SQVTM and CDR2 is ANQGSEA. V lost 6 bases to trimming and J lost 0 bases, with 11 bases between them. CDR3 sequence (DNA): TGCAGCGTCGGGGAGAAGTCAACTAATGAAAAACTGTTTTTT. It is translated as CSVGEKSTNEKLFF.

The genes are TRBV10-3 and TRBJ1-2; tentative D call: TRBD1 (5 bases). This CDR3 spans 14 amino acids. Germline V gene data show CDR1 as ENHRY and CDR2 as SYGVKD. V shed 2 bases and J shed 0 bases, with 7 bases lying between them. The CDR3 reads CAISEATANYGYTF. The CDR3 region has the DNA TGTGCCATCAGTGAGGCGACAGCTAACTATGGCTACACCTTC.

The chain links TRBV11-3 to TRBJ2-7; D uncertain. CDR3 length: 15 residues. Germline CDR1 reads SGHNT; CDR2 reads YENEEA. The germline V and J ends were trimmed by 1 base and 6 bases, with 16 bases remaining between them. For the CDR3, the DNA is TGTGCCAGCAGCTTAGCGGCTGGCAAAAGGTTCGAGCAGTACTTC. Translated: CASSLAAGKRFEQYF.

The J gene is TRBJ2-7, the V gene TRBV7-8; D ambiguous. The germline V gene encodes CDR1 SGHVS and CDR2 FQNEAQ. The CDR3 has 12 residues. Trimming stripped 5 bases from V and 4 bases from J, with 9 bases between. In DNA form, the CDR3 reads TGTGCCAGCAGCCCCGGACGATACGAGCAGTACTTC. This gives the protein CASSPGRYEQYF.

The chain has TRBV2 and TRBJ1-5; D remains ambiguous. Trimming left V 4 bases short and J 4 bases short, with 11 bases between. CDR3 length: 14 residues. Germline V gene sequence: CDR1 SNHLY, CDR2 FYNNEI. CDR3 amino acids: CASSGLKWNQPQHF. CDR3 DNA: TGTGCCAGCAGTGGGCTAAAGTGGAATCAGCCCCAGCATTTT.

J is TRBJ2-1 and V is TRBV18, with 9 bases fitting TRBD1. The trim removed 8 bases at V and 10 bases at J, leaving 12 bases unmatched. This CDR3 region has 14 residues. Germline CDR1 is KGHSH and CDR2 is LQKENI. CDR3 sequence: CASARDRVGSEQFF. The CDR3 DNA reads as TGTGCCAGCGCCCGGGACAGGGTCGGCTCAGAGCAGTTCTTC.

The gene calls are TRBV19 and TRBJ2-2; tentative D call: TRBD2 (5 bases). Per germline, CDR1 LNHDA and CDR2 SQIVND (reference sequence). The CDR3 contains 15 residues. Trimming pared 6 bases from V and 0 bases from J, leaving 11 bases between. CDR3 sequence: CASRRTGTNTGELFF. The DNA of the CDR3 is TGTGCCAGTAGGCGAACGGGGACGAACACCGGGGAGCTGTTTTTT.

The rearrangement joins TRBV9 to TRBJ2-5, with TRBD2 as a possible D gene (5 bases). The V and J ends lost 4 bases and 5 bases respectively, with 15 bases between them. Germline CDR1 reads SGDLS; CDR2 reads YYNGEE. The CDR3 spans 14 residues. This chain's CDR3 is CASSPRAQWETQYF. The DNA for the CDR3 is TGTGCCAGCAGCCCGCGGGCACAGTGGGAGACCCAGTACTTC.

DNA of the CDR3: TGTGCCAGCCGACCCGACGGTGGGGGGGAGCAGTACTTC. It codes for CASRPDGGGEQYF. V gene TRBV12-3 or TRBV12-4 combines with J gene TRBJ2-7; maybe TRBD2 (6 bases). Trimming took 8 bases from V and 7 from J, leaving 18 bases between them. This CDR3 spans 13 amino acids.